These T cell receptor beta chains were read from a single sample in a study of blood T cell repertoires in COVID-19. The table came from immunoSEQ multiplex PCR; TCRdb's copy has only in-frame clones and leaves some out. This table holds roughly 120,000 clones, 81% found once. The source material was peripheral blood. The source is a man aged 50-59 years with acute or convalescent COVID-19. Each CDR3 is given with its conserved first and last residue.

TRBJ2-2 TRBV7-9 CASSLSGELFF
TRBJ2-1 TRBV7-2 CASSLTRLDEQFF
TRBJ1-1 TRBV19 CASRTVRGRTEAFF
TRBJ1-2 TRBV5-1 CASSYRQGYDYTF
TRBJ2-7 TRBV3-1/TRBV3-2 CASSQMGQEQYF
TRBJ1-5 TRBV28 CASDRGPQPQHF
TRBJ1-2 TRBV6-5 CASSPDNYGYTF
TRBJ2-3 TRBV6-6 CASSPLQATDTQYF
TRBJ1-3 TRBV10-3 CAISLESGNTIYF
TRBJ2-7 TRBV6-5 CASTKPGTGGLYF
TRBJ1-3 TRBV5-1 CASSLAGYGNTIYF
TRBJ2-2 TRBV6-1 CASSEYRAGELFF
TRBJ1-6 TRBV6-6 CASSYAQYNSPLHF
TRBJ1-2 TRBV5-1 CASSQDRGYGYTF
TRBJ2-2 TRBV5-4 CASSSVWTGGYTGELFF
TRBJ1-4 TRBV25-1 CASSDHLRGIVLFF
TRBJ1-2 TRBV7-2 CASSLGGRGQGYGYTF
TRBJ1-1 TRBV30 CAWGDRGTEAFF
TRBJ2-1 TRBV3-1/TRBV3-2 CASSQRGGRLNEQFF
TRBJ2-7 TRBV7-9 CASRGTSYEQYF
TRBJ1-2 TRBV5-6 CASSFSGTGGNYGYTF
TRBJ2-2 TRBV18 CASSPYSGQGLSGELFF